This TCR beta chain was observed in a study of CD8 T cells in ankylosing spondylitis. This clonotype was observed at least ten times. Libraries for TCR beta were made by quantitative 5'-RACE with molecular barcodes. One entry per CDR3 protein results from TCRdb running MiXCR on the 5' RACE reads. The sample yields 250,000 to 350,000 distinct CDR3 sequences, around 21% seen once. V was pared by 5 bases and J by 4 bases, with 16 bases between. This CDR3 region has 14 residues. Germline values: CDR1 DFQATT, CDR2 SNEGSKA (reference sequence). The receptor was derived from a female donor with ankylosing spondylitis or in good health (not recorded which). The sample consisted of blood, either unsorted or a sorted T cell fraction (not recorded which). This chain connects TRBV20-1 to TRBJ2-3; TRBD1 or TRBD2 may be the D gene (5 bases each). The CDR3 spells CSAGGGITADTQYF. The CDR3 bases are TGCAGTGCTGGGGGTGGGATCACGGCAGATACGCAGTATTTT.